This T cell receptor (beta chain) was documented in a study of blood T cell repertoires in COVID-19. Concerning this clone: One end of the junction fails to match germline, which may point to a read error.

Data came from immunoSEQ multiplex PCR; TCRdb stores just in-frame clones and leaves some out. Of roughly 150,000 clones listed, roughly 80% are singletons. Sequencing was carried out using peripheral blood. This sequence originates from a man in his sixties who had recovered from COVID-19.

In DNA, the CDR3 is TGTGCCAGCCGACCGACTCACCTGGTAGTGGATTTT. The encoded protein is CASRPTHLVVDF. The chain joins TRBV2 to TRBJ2-3; D unresolved. CDR3 length equals 12 residues. Germline CDR1 reads SNHLY; CDR2 reads FYNNEI.